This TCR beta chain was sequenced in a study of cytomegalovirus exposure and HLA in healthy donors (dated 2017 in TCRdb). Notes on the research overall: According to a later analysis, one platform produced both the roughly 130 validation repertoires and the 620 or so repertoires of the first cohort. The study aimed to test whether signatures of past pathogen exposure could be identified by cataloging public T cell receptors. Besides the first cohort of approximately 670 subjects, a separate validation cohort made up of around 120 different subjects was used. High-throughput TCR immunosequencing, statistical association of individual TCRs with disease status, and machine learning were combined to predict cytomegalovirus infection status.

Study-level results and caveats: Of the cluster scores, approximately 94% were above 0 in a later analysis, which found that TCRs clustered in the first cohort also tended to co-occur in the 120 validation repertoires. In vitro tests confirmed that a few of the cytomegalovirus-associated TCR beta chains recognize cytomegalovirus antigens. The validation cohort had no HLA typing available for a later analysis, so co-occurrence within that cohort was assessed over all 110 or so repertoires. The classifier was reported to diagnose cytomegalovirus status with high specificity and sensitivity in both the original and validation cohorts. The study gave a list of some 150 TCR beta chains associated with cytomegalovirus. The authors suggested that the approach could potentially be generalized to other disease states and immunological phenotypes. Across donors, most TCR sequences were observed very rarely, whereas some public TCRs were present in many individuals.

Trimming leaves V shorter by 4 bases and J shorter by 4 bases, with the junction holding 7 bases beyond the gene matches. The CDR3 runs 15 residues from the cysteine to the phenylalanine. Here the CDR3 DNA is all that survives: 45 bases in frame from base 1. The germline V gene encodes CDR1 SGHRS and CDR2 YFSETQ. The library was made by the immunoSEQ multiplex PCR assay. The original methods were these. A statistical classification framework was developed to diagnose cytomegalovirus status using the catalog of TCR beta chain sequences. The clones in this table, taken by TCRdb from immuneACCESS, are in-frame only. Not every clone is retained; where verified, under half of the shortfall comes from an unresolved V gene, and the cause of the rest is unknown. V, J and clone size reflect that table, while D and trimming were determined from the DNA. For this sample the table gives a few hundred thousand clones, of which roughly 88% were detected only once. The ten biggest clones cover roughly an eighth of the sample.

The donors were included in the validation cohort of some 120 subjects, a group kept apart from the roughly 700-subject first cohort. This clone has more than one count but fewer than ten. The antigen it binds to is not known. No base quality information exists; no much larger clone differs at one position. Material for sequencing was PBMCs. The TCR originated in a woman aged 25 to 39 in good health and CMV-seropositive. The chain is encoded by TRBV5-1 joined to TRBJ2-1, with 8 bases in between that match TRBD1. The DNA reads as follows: TGCGCCAGCAGCACAGGACAGGGAGTATACAATGAGCAGTTCTTC. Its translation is CASSTGQGVYNEQFF.